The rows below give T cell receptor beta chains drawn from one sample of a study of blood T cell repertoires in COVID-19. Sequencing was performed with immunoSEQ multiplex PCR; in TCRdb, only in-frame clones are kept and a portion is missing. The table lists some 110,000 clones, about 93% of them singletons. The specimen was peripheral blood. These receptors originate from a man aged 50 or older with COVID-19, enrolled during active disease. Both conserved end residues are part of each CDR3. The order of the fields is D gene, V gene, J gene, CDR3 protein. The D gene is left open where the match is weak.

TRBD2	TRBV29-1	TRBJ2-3	CPEWGCGRSGDTQYF
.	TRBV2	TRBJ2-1	CASSREVTSRGEQFF
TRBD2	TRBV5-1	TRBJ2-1	CASRISGRASYNEQFF
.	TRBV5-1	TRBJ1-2	CASSFGNSDSYGYTF
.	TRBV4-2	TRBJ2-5	CASSQGPGSGSQETQYF
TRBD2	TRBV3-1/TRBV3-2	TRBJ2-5	CASSRSGRVGNF
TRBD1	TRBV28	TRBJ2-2	CASSEGQGASGELFF
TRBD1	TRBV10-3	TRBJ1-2	CAISAAGGLSYTF
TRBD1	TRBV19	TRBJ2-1	CASSIEGQGYNEQFF
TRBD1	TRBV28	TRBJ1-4	CASSFSLGRGYKLFF
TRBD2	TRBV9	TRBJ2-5	CASSVPGEGETQYF
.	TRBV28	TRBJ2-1	CASSQTNYNKQFF
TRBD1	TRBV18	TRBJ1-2	CASSEQGPYGYTF
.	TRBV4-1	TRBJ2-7	CASSQGLTDSSYEQYF
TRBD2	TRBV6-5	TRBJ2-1	CASSYSSASGREEQFF
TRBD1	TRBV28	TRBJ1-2	CASEQGIYGYTF
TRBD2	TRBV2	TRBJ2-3	CASSEPSGNADTQYF
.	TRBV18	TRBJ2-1	CASSPSGPQRFF
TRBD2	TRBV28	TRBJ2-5	CASSFYLAGGVETQYF
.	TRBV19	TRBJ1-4	CASSIEVVNEKLFF
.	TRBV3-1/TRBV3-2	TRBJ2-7	CASSQDQGGATRGEQYF
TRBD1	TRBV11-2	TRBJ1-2	CASSLLGTGGFGGYTF
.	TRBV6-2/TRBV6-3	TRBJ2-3	CASTPPGADTQYF
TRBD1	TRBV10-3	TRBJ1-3	CAISEPGQGVSGNTIYF
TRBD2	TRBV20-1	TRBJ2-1	CSASVRLAGPLGNEQFF
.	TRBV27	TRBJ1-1	CASSLYTMNTEAFF
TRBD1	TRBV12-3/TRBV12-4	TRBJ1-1	CASGGQLNTEAFF
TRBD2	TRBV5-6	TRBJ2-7	CASSSRGTSGRGTYEQYF
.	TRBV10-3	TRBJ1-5	CAISESGQNQPQHF
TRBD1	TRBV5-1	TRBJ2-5	CASSPRDRGPETQYF
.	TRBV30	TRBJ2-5	CAWSHGQGGKTQYF
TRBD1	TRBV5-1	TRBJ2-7	CASSLQGAYEQYF
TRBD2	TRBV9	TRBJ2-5	CASSVGTSGSGVQETQYF
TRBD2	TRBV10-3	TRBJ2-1	CAISEGTSEYNEQFF
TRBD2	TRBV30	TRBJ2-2	CAWSVLTGLAGVGELFF
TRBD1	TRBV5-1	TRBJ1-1	CASSGGQGYTEAFF
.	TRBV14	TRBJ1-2	CASSPGTNYGYTF
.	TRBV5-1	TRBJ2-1	CASSSRLESDEQFF
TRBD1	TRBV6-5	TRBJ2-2	CASTKDREAGELFF
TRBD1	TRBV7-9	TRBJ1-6	CASRKNTGQGNSPLHF
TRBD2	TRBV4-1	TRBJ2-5	CASSRNSGLAGGTIRESQYF
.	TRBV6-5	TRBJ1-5	CATRLLNQPQHF
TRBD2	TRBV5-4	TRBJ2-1	CASSLGLAGINEQFF